Below, 9 T cell receptor beta chains from the same sample are listed, as sequenced in a study of cytomegalovirus exposure and HLA in healthy donors. With 60 Vbeta and 13 Jbeta primers, the PCR was carried out. TCRdb's copy holds only in-frame clones and misses some; the assay was immunoSEQ multiplex PCR. The profile shows some 110,000 clones, roughly 70% of them singletons. Sequencing input: PBMCs. The origin of the receptors is a woman between 50 and 59 years old in good health and CMV-seropositive.

This chain uses TRBV5-4 with TRBJ2-7, with TRBD1 matching over 8 bases. Looked up from germline, CDR1 is SGHNT and CDR2 is YYREEE (reference sequence). V lost 4 bases to trimming and J lost 3 bases; unmatched junction nucleotides: 9. CDR3 length: 15 residues. The CDR3 region is CASSGGQGVGYEQYF. The CDR3 DNA reads as TGTGCCAGCAGCGGAGGACAGGGAGTCGGCTACGAGCAGTACTTC.

This chain uses TRBV6-1 with TRBJ2-1, with a tentative D call TRBD2 (5 bases). Trimming cost V 6 bases and J 13 bases, with 16 bases left between them. From germline, CDR1 is MNHNS and CDR2 SASEGT. The length of the CDR3 is 12 residues. The CDR3 nucleotides are TGTGCCAGCAGGACTACCTCATACCCCCAGTTCTTC. This gives the protein CASRTTSYPQFF.

V usage is TRBV19 and J usage is TRBJ1-2; D might be TRBD1 (6 bases). The CDR3 consists of 14 residues. Germline V gene data show CDR1 as LNHDA and CDR2 as SQIVND (reference sequence). The V gene lost 3 bases and the J gene lost 4 bases, with 12 bases spanning the gap. This chain's CDR3 is CASSISRGGYGYTF. Written as DNA, the CDR3 is TGTGCCAGTAGTATCTCACGAGGGGGCTATGGCTACACCTTC.

The rearrangement links TRBV5-1 to TRBJ1-4, with 11 positions matching TRBD1. Losses at the gene ends were 2 bases for V and 8 bases for J; bases not matched to a gene: 2. The length of the CDR3 is 14 residues. Germline values: CDR1 SGHRS, CDR2 YFSETQ. DNA for the CDR3: TGCGCCAGCAGCTTTGGGACAGGGGGAGAAAAACTGTTTTTT. Translating gives CASSFGTGGEKLFF.

This clone has more than one count but fewer than ten. CDR3 DNA: TGTGCCAGCAACGGACTAGCGGGAGCAGATACGCAGTATTTT. As protein: CASNGLAGADTQYF. This chain links TRBV27 with TRBJ2-3; 13 bases map to TRBD2. V lost 7 bases to trimming and J lost 4 bases; unmatched junction nucleotides: 2. This CDR3 spans 14 amino acids. Germline assignment: CDR1 MNHEY and CDR2 SMNVEV (reference sequence).

This clone was picked up one time. The genes are TRBV20-1 and TRBJ1-4; the D gene is possibly TRBD1 (6 bases). Deletions cut 3 bases from V and 7 bases from J, with 6 bases between. CDR3 size: 11 residues. Germline CDR1 reads DFQATT; CDR2 reads SNEGSKA (reference sequence). CDR3 DNA: TGCAGTGCTAGGGACAGTGAAAAACTGTTTTTT. Its protein product is CSARDSEKLFF.

CDR3 nucleotide sequence: TGTGCCAGCAGCTTAGGAGATTTAGCGGGAGGGCTGACAGATACGCAGTATTTT. This codes for CASSLGDLAGGLTDTQYF. The chain links TRBV7-3 to TRBJ2-3; 11 nucleotides line up with TRBD2. Germline trimming cut 2 bases from V and 3 bases from J; bases unmatched to any gene: 10. From germline, CDR1 is SGHTA and CDR2 FQGTGA. The CDR3 loop spans 18 amino acids.

This chain connects TRBV30 to TRBJ1-4; TRBD1 matches at 8 bases. V was clipped by 4 bases and J by 7 bases; unmatched bases: 5. CDR3 length: 13 amino acids. Looked up from germline, CDR1 is GTSNPN and CDR2 is SVGIG (reference sequence). CDR3 in amino acids: CAWTQQGAEKLFF. In nucleotides, the CDR3 is TGTGCCTGGACCCAGCAGGGGGCTGAAAAACTGTTTTTT.

The J gene is TRBJ2-1, the V gene TRBV1; the DNA was not used to check the table's D call, TRBD2. TRBV1 is a pseudogene locus. The CDR3 is made up of 19 amino acids. The CDR3 nucleotides are TGCACCAGCAGCCAATCCGGGACTTACCTCCAATGTTCCTACAATGAGCAGTTCTTC. Amino acid sequence: CTSSQSGTYLQCSYNEQFF.